This is a list of T cell receptor beta chains from one sample in a study of vaccination effects on CD4 cells after COVID-19. For these TCRs, the target antigens are not known. Profiled with immunoSEQ multiplex PCR; TCRdb holds only in-frame clones, not every one. The repertoire consists of around 50,000 clones, with roughly 70% occurring once and the leading ten covering around 6.3%. This material consisted of CD4+ T cells from PBMCs cultured without peptide, taken after COVID-19 vaccination. These receptors all stem from a human donor who received a COVID-19 vaccine. Each CDR3 is given with its conserved first and last residue. Fields, in order: CDR3 protein, CDR3 DNA, clone size, J gene, D gene, V gene. D genes are given only for firm matches. Clone size is stated in some rows and not others, as once, few, many or a class when expanded.

CASSITGGTSTDTQYF	TGTGCCAGCAGCATCACGGGGGGAACCTCCACAGATACGCAGTATTTT	few	TRBJ2-3	TRBD2	TRBV7-9
CASSEQGGSGNTIYF	TGTGCCAGCAGTGAACAGGGTGGGTCCGGAAACACCATATATTTT	.	TRBJ1-3	.	TRBV6-1
CASSYSSVENYGYTF	TGTGCCAGCAGTTACTCTTCGGTAGAGAACTATGGCTACACCTTC	.	TRBJ1-2	.	TRBV6-5
CASSLTGPLNF	TGCGCCAGCAGCTTGACGGGACCACTTAACTTC	.	TRBJ2-7	.	TRBV5-1
CASSLRPRLAEGGYNEQFF	TGTGCCAGCAGCTTAAGGCCTAGACTAGCGGAAGGAGGGTACAATGAGCAGTTCTTC	.	TRBJ2-1	TRBD2	TRBV7-9
CATSRDRSAGAMNTEAFF	TGTGCCACCAGCAGAGATCGGTCGGCAGGGGCGATGAACACTGAAGCTTTCTTT	.	TRBJ1-1	.	TRBV15
CASSLSGERAGTQYF	TGTGCCAGCAGCCTTAGCGGGGAACGAGCGGGTACGCAGTATTTT	.	TRBJ2-3	TRBD2	TRBV5-4
CASSLATDLHYGYTF	TGCGCCAGCAGCTTGGCAACAGATCTTCACTATGGCTACACCTTC	once	TRBJ1-2	.	TRBV5-1
CASSQAGTGNTGELFF	TGCGCCAGCAGCCAAGCCGGGACAGGGAACACCGGGGAGCTGTTTTTT	.	TRBJ2-2	TRBD1	TRBV4-1
CASSPTPGTTNYGYTF	TGCGCCAGCAGCCCGACTCCCGGGACAACTAACTATGGCTACACCTTC	.	TRBJ1-2	.	TRBV5-1
CASSYSSSAMGYTF	TGTGCCAGCAGTTATTCAAGTTCTGCAATGGGCTACACCTTC	.	TRBJ1-2	.	TRBV6-5
CASGQEYSGGSGANVLTF	TGTGCCAGCGGACAAGAATACAGCGGGGGATCTGGGGCCAACGTCCTGACTTTC	.	TRBJ2-6	TRBD2	TRBV3-1/TRBV3-2
CASSLSGSTDTQYF	TGTGCCAGCAGCCTTAGCGGGAGCACAGATACGCAGTATTTT	.	TRBJ2-3	TRBD2	TRBV11-3
CASSPPGQETQYF	TGTGCCAGCTCACCCCCAGGGCAAGAGACCCAGTACTTC	.	TRBJ2-5	.	TRBV18
CASRDQAGTQYF	TGTGCCAGCAGAGATCAGGCGGGTACGCAGTATTTT	.	TRBJ2-3	.	TRBV2
CASGRGHYNEQFF	TGTGCCAGCGGGCGGGGGCATTACAATGAGCAGTTCTTC	.	TRBJ2-1	.	TRBV27
CASSAQGEQYF	TGCGCCAGCAGCGCACAGGGGGAGCAGTACTTC	once	TRBJ2-7	TRBD1	TRBV5-1
CASSLAGTTETQYF	TGCGCCAGCAGCTTGGCCGGGACAACAGAGACCCAGTACTTC	.	TRBJ2-5	.	TRBV5-1
CASSLADRAQPQHF	TGTGCCAGCAGCTTAGCTGACCGGGCTCAGCCCCAGCATTTT	.	TRBJ1-5	.	TRBV7-2
CASSEWQSYNSPLHF	TGTGCCAGCAGTGAATGGCAATCCTATAATTCACCCCTCCACTTT	.	TRBJ1-6	.	TRBV6-1
CAWNLVQAGGYTF	TGTGCCTGGAATCTCGTGCAAGCGGGTGGCTACACCTTC	.	TRBJ1-2	.	TRBV30
CASVGYEQYF	TGTGCCAGCGTGGGCTACGAGCAGTACTTC	.	TRBJ2-7	.	TRBV6-5
CASSTDSSFSYGYTF	TGTGCCAGTAGTACGGACAGTTCTTTTTCCTATGGCTACACCTTC	.	TRBJ1-2	.	TRBV19
CASSPSGRTDTQYF	TGTGCCAGCAGCCCGTCGGGACGCACAGATACGCAGTATTTT	.	TRBJ2-3	.	TRBV7-7
CASSLGVNEQFF	TGTGCCAGCAGCTTGGGCGTCAATGAGCAGTTCTTC	.	TRBJ2-1	.	TRBV5-5
CAIGSRETQYF	TGTGCCATCGGTAGCCGAGAGACCCAGTACTTC	.	TRBJ2-5	.	TRBV10-3
CASSLAVGGYTF	TGTGCCAGCAGCTTGGCCGTGGGTGGCTACACCTTC	.	TRBJ1-2	.	TRBV5-6
CASSQGGGNEKLFF	TGTGCCAGCAGCCAAGGGGGTGGTAATGAAAAACTGTTTTTT	.	TRBJ1-4	.	TRBV3-1/TRBV3-2
CASSVEGDTGELFF	TGCGCCAGCAGTGTCGAAGGGGACACCGGGGAGCTGTTTTTT	.	TRBJ2-2	.	TRBV10-2
CASSLAVGFMNTEAFF	TGTGCCAGCAGCTTAGCGGTGGGGTTCATGAACACTGAAGCTTTCTTT	.	TRBJ1-1	.	TRBV7-8
CASSQGWDYGYTF	TGTGCCAGCAGCCAGGGTTGGGACTATGGCTACACCTTC	once	TRBJ1-2	.	TRBV7-2
CANSDGPSYEQYF	TGTGCCAACAGCGATGGCCCCTCCTACGAGCAGTACTTC	.	TRBJ2-7	.	TRBV10-3
CASSYRQPADSGANVLTF	TGCGCCAGCAGCTACAGACAGCCGGCTGACTCTGGGGCCAACGTCCTGACTTTC	few	TRBJ2-6	.	TRBV4-1
CATSFPPPGAGGYTF	TGTGCCACCAGCTTCCCCCCTCCAGGGGCTGGGGGCTACACCTTC	.	TRBJ1-2	.	TRBV15
CASSYSGGGNYEQYF	TGTGCCAGCAGTTACTCCGGCGGGGGGAACTACGAGCAGTACTTC	.	TRBJ2-7	TRBD2	TRBV6-5
CASSLDLNTEAFF	TGTGCCAGCTCACTGGACCTGAACACTGAAGCTTTCTTT	.	TRBJ1-1	.	TRBV18
CASSVGLGNEQFF	TGTGCCAGCAGCGTAGGCCTTGGCAATGAGCAGTTCTTC	.	TRBJ2-1	.	TRBV9
CATSRETHSPYEQYF	TGTGCCACCAGCAGAGAAACCCACTCCCCGTACGAGCAGTACTTC	once	TRBJ2-7	.	TRBV15
CASSLGSTDTQYF	TGCGCCAGCAGCTTGGGCAGCACAGATACGCAGTATTTT	.	TRBJ2-3	.	TRBV5-1
CASRNRARGADTEAFF	TGTGCCAGCAGAAACAGGGCCCGCGGTGCGGACACTGAAGCTTTCTTT	.	TRBJ1-1	.	TRBV25-1
CASSQVDREDLGGGYTF	TGTGCCAGCAGCCAAGTGGACAGGGAGGATTTGGGTGGTGGCTACACCTTC	.	TRBJ1-2	TRBD1	TRBV4-2
CASSRTPQGSNEKLFF	TGTGCCAGTAGCCGAACCCCACAGGGTTCTAATGAAAAACTGTTTTTT	.	TRBJ1-4	.	TRBV19
CASGLGQTNEKLFF	TGTGCTAGTGGTTTGGGACAGACAAATGAAAAACTGTTTTTT	.	TRBJ1-4	.	TRBV12-5
CASSGSNQPQHF	TGTGCCAGTAGTGGAAGCAATCAGCCCCAGCATTTT	.	TRBJ1-5	.	TRBV19
CASRKADTQYF	TGTGCCAGCAGGAAAGCAGATACGCAGTATTTT	.	TRBJ2-3	.	TRBV2
CASLRGPDYEQYF	TGTGCCAGCCTCAGGGGCCCCGACTACGAGCAGTACTTC	.	TRBJ2-7	.	TRBV18
CSGGGDGTQYF	TGCAGCGGCGGTGGGGACGGGACCCAGTACTTC	few	TRBJ2-5	.	TRBV29-1
CASRHIAGDPGELFF	TGTGCCAGCAGACACATAGCAGGGGACCCCGGGGAGCTGTTTTTT	.	TRBJ2-2	.	TRBV3-1/TRBV3-2
CASAGQGAEQYF	TGTGCCAGTGCGGGACAGGGAGCCGAGCAGTACTTC	.	TRBJ2-7	TRBD1	TRBV19
CASSLMGSGEYTEAFF	TGTGCCAGCAGCCTCATGGGGTCAGGGGAATACACTGAAGCTTTCTTT	.	TRBJ1-1	.	TRBV7-9